The rows below give T cell receptor beta chains drawn from one sample of a study of blood T cells in healthy people across ages. In TCRdb, the 5' RACE reads were re-called with MiXCR into one record per CDR3 protein. The sample consists of about 1.5 million distinct CDR3 sequences, 42% of them appearing once. The sample was blood. These receptors were obtained from a young woman in good health. CDR3s include the opening cysteine and the closing phenylalanine or tryptophan.

V,J,CDR3
TRBV6-2/TRBV6-3,TRBJ2-7,CASSPIREGNGEQYF
TRBV6-5,TRBJ2-1,CASSYSSGGYYNEQFF
TRBV3-1,TRBJ2-5,CASSQRLLETQYF
TRBV27,TRBJ1-5,CASSDGTGANQPQHF
TRBV6-5,TRBJ1-2,CASIPGTGSYGYTF
TRBV29-1,-,CSVVSAYNEQYF
TRBV7-9,TRBJ1-2,CASTLMGVNCGYTF
TRBV9,TRBJ2-1,CASSVELGRAKNEQFF
TRBV18,TRBJ2-1,CASSPRQRNSYNEQFF
TRBV6-1,TRBJ1-2,CASSELLGNYGYTF
TRBV27,TRBJ1-5,CASSTGQDYQPQHF
TRBV12-3/TRBV12-4,TRBJ2-3,CASSTPRGSASTDTQYF
TRBV13,TRBJ2-1,CASSPGLAGGPRRINEQFF
TRBV20-1,TRBJ1-6,CSARDMDSPLHF
TRBV12-3/TRBV12-4,TRBJ2-7,CASSLSEGGYEQYF
TRBV12-3/TRBV12-4,TRBJ1-2,CASSSRGQGASGYTF
TRBV11-2,-,CASSPGGRRSSYNEQYF
TRBV4-1,TRBJ2-5,CASSQAGPLGETQYF
TRBV28,TRBJ2-5,CASSLLRLAGDEQYF